Listed here is a single T cell receptor (beta chain). The antigen remains unidentified. The method was immunoSEQ multiplex PCR; TCRdb's version includes in-frame clones alone and lacks a portion of them. The sample includes roughly 2.5 million clones, just over 90% of them seen just once. V lost 4 bases and J 0 bases, leaving 7 bases between the germline ends. Germline lookup yields CDR1 ENHRY and CDR2 SYGVKD. The CDR3 is 15 residues long. This specimen belongs to a study of shared clonotypes between healthy human individuals. Across the whole study: In total, the donors were a couple of women and a few men aged 18 to 49.

The study, taken as a whole, reports: Only blood samples were collected, and tissue repertoires likely differ. The diversity represented, both genetic and in exposure history, was limited by few donors. In contrast to clonotypes shared by all four donors, non-shared clonotypes had lower generation probabilities.

The chain couples TRBV10-3 to TRBJ2-6; D may be TRBD2 (5 bases). Sequenced: naive CD4+ T cells sorted from blood. The subset was: CD45RA+ positively selected. The source of this sequence is a man between 18 and 35 years old in good health. CDR3 in amino acids: CAISAGGSGANVLTF. The CDR3 nucleotides are TGTGCCATCAGTGCTGGAGGCTCTGGGGCCAACGTCCTGACTTTC.